Below are 11 T cell receptor beta chains sequenced from a single sample in a study of tumor and adjacent non-tumor tissue in lung cancer. The library came from three nested PCR rounds adapted from ARM-PCR protocols. TCRdb re-called the multiplex PCR reads through MiXCR, storing one row per CDR3 protein. The sample yields about 98,000 distinct CDR3 sequences, roughly 78% seen once. RNA was extracted from bulk tissue without any cell sorting. Distant lung tissue was collected more than 3 cm away from the tumor edge. Sequenced material: distant non-tumor lung tissue. These receptors were obtained from a man aged 60 to 75 with small cell lung cancer.

As concerns this clonotype: The junction shows a germline mismatch at one end, possibly a read error. CDR3 bases: TGTGTCAGCAGCCCTACAGCCTGGGCCTCCTACGAGCAGTACTTC. As protein: CVSSPTAWASYEQYF. The J gene is TRBJ2-7, the V gene TRBV11-2; D is undetermined. Looked up from germline, CDR1 is SGHAT and CDR2 is FQNNGV. The CDR3 has 15 residues.

This clonotype was counted many times. This rearrangement joins TRBV4-2 to TRBJ1-6; no firm D call. Germline-derived CDR1 and CDR2 are LGHNA and YNFKEQ. CDR3 size: 14 residues. V dropped 0 bases and J dropped 7 bases, with 7 bases sitting between them. CDR3 protein: CASSQEKSNSPLHF. The CDR3 DNA reads TGTGCCAGCAGCCAAGAAAAATCAAATTCACCCCTCCACTTT.

With respect to this clonotype: The conserved phenylalanine or tryptophan is not found at the CDR3 terminus, so this likely reflects a read error. The rearrangement joins TRBV7-9 to TRBJ2-3; D gene ambiguous. The CDR3 sequence is 15 residues long. Looked up from germline, CDR1 is SEHNR and CDR2 is FQNEAQ (reference sequence). The CDR3 sequence: CASSRRETSTDTQYI. In DNA form, the CDR3 reads TGTGCAAGCAGCCGTAGGGAAACTAGCACAGATACGCAGTATATT.

The count of this clonotype is one. Relative to the germline gene, one junction end is altered; a read error may explain this. V usage is TRBV12-3 or TRBV12-4 and J usage is TRBJ2-2; a possible D gene is TRBD1 (7 bases). The CDR3 runs 15 residues. The CDR3 region is CASSVSGTDTGEPFF. DNA of the CDR3: TGTGCCAGCAGTGTCTCTGGGACAGACACGGGGGAGCCGTTTTTT.

Turning to this clonotype: Just one base apart from a much larger clone, this may be a read error. V usage is TRBV20-1 and J usage is TRBJ2-1, with 8 bases identical to TRBD2. The CDR3 length is 15 residues. Per germline, CDR1 DFQATT and CDR2 SNEGSKA (reference sequence). This CDR3 is CSASPLAGGVNELFF. CDR3 nucleotides: TGCAGTGCTAGCCCTCTAGCGGGTGGCGTTAATGAGCTGTTCTTC.

As concerns this clonotype: A junction boundary mismatches the germline segment, possibly from a read error. The chain links TRBV6-6 to TRBJ2-6; tentatively, D is TRBD1 (5 bases). This CDR3 has 15 residues. CDR1 MNHNY and CDR2 SVGAGI come from the germline V gene (reference sequence). The CDR3 DNA sequence: TGTGCCAGCAGTGTGGTTCTCTTTGGGGCCAACATCCTGACTTTC. Amino acid sequence: CASSVVLFGANILTF.

Note on this clonotype: Germline is not matched at one junction end, which may reflect a read error. The genes are TRBV7-9 and TRBJ1-2; the D gene is possibly TRBD1 (6 bases). CDR3 size: 15 residues. CDR1 and CDR2 from the germline V gene are SEHNR and FQNEAQ (reference sequence). The CDR3 DNA reads as TGTGCCAGCAGCCAAAACAGGGCTGAGGGGTATGTCTACACCTTC. Residues: CASSQNRAEGYVYTF.

This clonotype is a singleton in its sample. The CDR3 ends on some other residue instead of the conserved phenylalanine or tryptophan, so this is likely a read error. CDR3 amino acids: CASSLRHHTEAFI. Written as DNA, the CDR3 is TGTGCCAGCAGCTTAAGGCATCACACTGAAGCTTTCATT. This chain connects TRBV13 to TRBJ1-1, with D hard to call. This CDR3 has 13 amino acids. The V end was cut by 2 bases, the J end by 3 bases, with 7 bases between. Germline loops: CDR1 PRHDT, CDR2 FYEKMQ (reference sequence).

Worth noting for this clonotype: One end of the junction is discordant with germline, which a read error may explain. The chain uses TRBV4-2 and TRBJ2-7, with 8 bases matching TRBD2. The CDR3 covers 15 residues. The V gene's germline CDR1 is LGHNA and CDR2 YNFKEQ. The CDR3 sequence is CVSSQDYSGIYEQYF. CDR3 sequence (DNA): TGTGTCAGCAGCCAAGATTATAGCGGGATTTACGAGCAGTACTTC.

This clonotype was seen at least ten times. The chain couples TRBV5-6 to TRBJ2-7, with D tentatively TRBD2 (8 bases). The CDR3 totals 15 residues. Germline V lookup: CDR1 SGHDT, CDR2 YYEEEE. V dropped 4 bases and J dropped 7 bases, with 21 bases sitting between them. CDR3 coding DNA: TGTGCCAGCAGCGCCTACAGGGGATTAGCGGGGGAGCAGTACGTC. This sequence encodes CASSAYRGLAGEQYV.

This clonotype was observed once. This chain uses TRBV5-1 with TRBJ2-5; no firm D call. Trimming removed 6 bases at V and 4 bases at J, with 16 bases between. The CDR3 has 14 amino acids. Germline V lookup: CDR1 SGHRS, CDR2 YFSETQ. The CDR3 DNA is TGCGCCAGCACTGGATTGGGTCAGGCAGAGACCCAGTACTTC. Its protein is CASTGLGQAETQYF.